This T cell receptor (beta chain) was captured in a study of PD-1 blockade in mismatch repair-deficient tumors. Study information: All were previously treated, progressing patients with some twelve mismatch repair-deficient cancer types. Findings and caveats of the study: Tumor-resident clones, often undetectable pretreatment in blood, expanded then contracted after pembrolizumab.

About this clone itself: The antigen is not known.

The TCR-sequenced patients were a few responders to pembrolizumab. Profiled with immunoSEQ multiplex PCR; TCRdb holds only in-frame clones, not every one. The sample yields some 66,000 clones, approximately 90% seen once. This TCR was recovered from an adult with mismatch repair-deficient cancer. The material was peripheral blood, obtained 52 weeks after starting pembrolizumab.

The CDR3 loop is CASSVPGQGVGTGELFF. The CDR3 DNA follows: TGTGCCAGCAGTGTCCCGGGACAGGGGGTGGGCACCGGGGAGCTGTTTTTT. The chain employs TRBV6-1 and TRBJ2-2, with 11 bases aligning to TRBD1. Germline trimming cut 4 bases from V and 4 bases from J; bases unmatched to any gene: 8. This CDR3 is built from 17 residues. CDR1 is MNHNS, CDR2 SASEGT, per germline.